The entry below gives a single T cell receptor beta chain sequence along with its context. This CDR3 comprises 13 residues. V dropped 4 bases and J dropped 0 bases, with 6 bases sitting between them. Germline V gives CDR1 SNHLY, CDR2 FYNNEI. This sample is drawn from a study of blood T cell repertoires in COVID-19. Across the whole study: Acute and convalescent COVID-19 samples came from the United States, Italy and Spain. The analysed material was cDNA or gDNA that came from T cells, B-cell-depleted T cells, or PBMCs.

The table came from immunoSEQ multiplex PCR; TCRdb's copy has only in-frame clones and leaves some out. The sample has hundreds of thousands of clones, about 83% seen once. This study enrolled people aged about 18 to 95 from 24 US geographic areas. For recovered donors of Cohort 3, there were two negative PCRs, clearance, or symptom resolution. The clonotype originates from a woman between 45 and 65 years old who had recovered from COVID-19. V and J are TRBV2 and TRBJ1-1; D is ambiguous. The sequenced sample consisted of PBMCs or T cells enriched from blood (not recorded which). CDR3: CASSVELNTEAFF. The CDR3 DNA sequence: TGTGCCAGCAGTGTGGAGTTGAACACTGAAGCTTTCTTT. The entire variable domain, with the rest obtained from reference TRBV2 and TRBJ1-1, is as follows: EPEVTQTPSHQVTQMGQEVILRCVPISNHLYFYWYRQILGQKVEFLVSFYNNEISEKSEIFDDQFSVERPDGSNFTLKIRSTKLEDSAMYFCASSVELNTEAFFGQGTRLTVV.